A selection of T cell receptor beta chains follows, all from one sample in a study of OX40 agonist ivuxolimab in advanced cancers. Assay used: immunoSEQ multiplex PCR; TCRdb lists only in-frame clones, some missing. Altogether about 72,000 clones are present, 88% being singletons, with the ten largest covering around 1%. The sample in question was CD4+ or CD8+ T cells sorted from blood, obtained in a trial of the OX40 agonist ivuxolimab. Every receptor here comes from an adult with an advanced solid tumor such as melanoma, head and neck, liver or kidney cancer. The CDR3 runs from the conserved cysteine through the conserved F or W. A D gene is named only where the DNA matches it firmly. Size is omitted from some rows. Given values are once, few, many or a class for expanded clones.

length	V	size	J	D	CDR3	DNA
15	TRBV18	.	TRBJ1-2	.	CASSPVGPPNYGYTF	TGTGCCAGCTCACCAGTCGGGCCCCCTAACTATGGCTACACCTTC
14	TRBV29-1	.	TRBJ2-6	.	CSVAVLAGANVLTF	TGCAGCGTCGCAGTTCTGGCTGGGGCCAACGTCCTGACTTTC
14	TRBV11-3	.	TRBJ1-1	.	CASSLPGWSTEAFF	TGTGCCAGCAGCTTACCTGGCTGGTCAACTGAAGCTTTCTTT
12	TRBV25-1	.	TRBJ1-5	.	CASSVGNQPQHF	TGTGCCAGCAGCGTTGGGAATCAGCCCCAGCATTTT
14	TRBV5-1	.	TRBJ2-7	.	CASSLIGEWGEQYF	TGCGCCAGCAGCTTAATCGGGGAATGGGGCGAGCAGTACTTC
14	TRBV29-1	.	TRBJ2-7	TRBD1	CSVWSGQGEVEQYF	TGCAGCGTTTGGTCGGGACAGGGGGAGGTCGAGCAGTACTTC
17	TRBV7-9	.	TRBJ2-5	TRBD1	CASSRGPRSGGQETQYF	TGTGCCAGCAGCCGGGGACCACGTTCAGGGGGTCAAGAGACCCAGTACTTC
15	TRBV2	.	TRBJ1-3	TRBD1	CASSYRTGFENTIYF	TGTGCCAGCAGTTATAGGACAGGGTTTGAAAACACCATATATTTT
10	TRBV28	.	TRBJ1-1	.	CASTLRGAFF	TGTGCCAGCACCCTCCGAGGAGCTTTCTTT
12	TRBV19	few	TRBJ1-1	TRBD1	CASTRTGLEAFF	TGTGCCAGTACCCGGACAGGACTTGAAGCTTTCTTT
13	TRBV6-4	.	TRBJ2-2	.	CASRATRDGELFF	TGTGCCAGCAGAGCTACTAGGGACGGGGAGCTGTTTTTT
15	TRBV15	.	TRBJ1-5	TRBD1	CATSRDRQGTQPQHF	TGTGCCACCAGCAGAGACCGACAGGGGACTCAGCCCCAGCATTTT
16	TRBV7-3	.	TRBJ2-7	TRBD2	CASSLGGGGVAYEQYF	TGTGCCAGCAGCTTAGGAGGCGGGGGGGTCGCCTACGAGCAGTACTTC
13	TRBV11-3	.	TRBJ1-2	.	CASSGGSSASYTF	TGTGCCAGCAGCGGCGGATCGTCGGCGAGCTACACCTTC
16	TRBV13	few	TRBJ2-2	.	CASSFGDSQNTGELFF	TGTGCCAGCAGCTTCGGGGACTCCCAAAACACCGGGGAGCTGTTTTTT
16	TRBV2	.	TRBJ2-3	.	CASSEKGRLVADTQYF	TGTGCCAGCAGTGAAAAGGGGAGGCTAGTGGCAGATACGCAGTATTTT
13	TRBV30	.	TRBJ2-3	.	CAWSVRGRDTQYF	TGTGCCTGGAGTGTACGGGGGCGGGATACGCAGTATTTT
15	TRBV2	.	TRBJ2-2	TRBD2	CASNHGGGWTGELFF	TGTGCCAGCAACCATGGGGGGGGTTGGACCGGGGAGCTGTTTTTT
14	TRBV10-3	.	TRBJ2-2	.	CAISGQESTGELFF	TGTGCCATCTCGGGGCAGGAGTCGACCGGGGAGCTGTTTTTT
17	TRBV4-1	once	TRBJ2-3	.	CASSQDLPYWRTDTQYF	TGCGCCAGCAGCCAAGATCTCCCTTATTGGCGCACAGATACGCAGTATTTT
15	TRBV5-1	.	TRBJ2-3	TRBD2	CASSLTPTSANTQYF	TGCGCCAGCAGCTTGACTCCGACTAGCGCAAATACGCAGTATTTT
14	TRBV5-1	.	TRBJ1-3	.	CASSPEGRGNTIYF	TGCGCCAGCAGCCCGGAAGGCAGGGGAAACACCATATATTTT
16	TRBV2	.	TRBJ1-2	.	CASRNKDSRTNYGYTF	TGTGCCAGCAGAAATAAGGACTCAAGGACCAACTATGGCTACACCTTC
14	TRBV6-6	.	TRBJ1-3	.	CASSLGQSGNTIYF	TGTGCCAGCAGTCTCGGACAGTCTGGAAACACCATATATTTT
15	TRBV5-6	once	TRBJ2-3	.	CASSLGGLGGDTQYF	TGTGCCAGCAGCTTGGGAGGACTAGGGGGGGATACGCAGTATTTT
13	TRBV2	.	TRBJ1-1	.	CASSELSETEAFF	TGTGCCAGCAGCGAGCTATCGGAGACTGAAGCTTTCTTT
12	TRBV5-5	.	TRBJ1-4	.	CASSTRDEKLFF	TGTGCCAGCAGCACAAGGGACGAAAAACTGTTTTTT
13	TRBV2	.	TRBJ1-5	.	CASSIRFQQPQHF	TGTGCCAGCAGTATCAGGTTTCAACAGCCCCAGCATTTT
16	TRBV9	once	TRBJ2-5	.	CASSVGAGNTQETQYF	TGTGCCAGCAGCGTAGGTGCAGGGAACACACAAGAGACCCAGTACTTC
13	TRBV7-2	few	TRBJ2-5	.	CASSLQDQETQYF	TGTGCCAGCAGCCTACAGGACCAAGAGACCCAGTACTTC
14	TRBV27	.	TRBJ2-7	.	CASSSPGDSYEQYF	TGTGCCAGCAGTTCCCCCGGGGACTCCTACGAGCAGTACTTC
15	TRBV4-1	.	TRBJ1-2	.	CASSQRGRSNYGYTF	TGCGCCAGCAGCCAACGGGGCAGATCTAACTATGGCTACACCTTC
14	TRBV4-2	.	TRBJ2-7	TRBD1	CASSHGTGVGEQYF	TGTGCCAGCAGCCACGGTACAGGGGTTGGGGAGCAGTACTTC
15	TRBV7-2	.	TRBJ2-1	TRBD1	CASSKGTGGRGEQFF	TGTGCCAGCAGCAAAGGGACAGGGGGACGGGGTGAGCAGTTCTTC
14	TRBV2	.	TRBJ2-5	TRBD2	CASSAQAGVETQYF	TGTGCCAGCAGTGCGCAAGCGGGGGTGGAGACCCAGTACTTC
17	TRBV10-3	.	TRBJ2-7	.	CATAGGTKAGENYEQYF	TGTGCCACCGCAGGGGGGACGAAAGCGGGAGAAAACTACGAGCAGTACTTC
14	TRBV5-1	.	TRBJ1-2	.	CASSRTESNYGYTF	TGCGCCAGCAGCCGGACGGAGTCTAACTATGGCTACACCTTC
19	TRBV12-2	.	TRBJ2-1	.	CASRPTPGGGLAEAHEQFF	TGTGCAAGTCGCCCAACCCCCGGGGGTGGACTAGCAGAAGCCCATGAGCAGTTCTTC
15	TRBV7-7	.	TRBJ2-5	TRBD2	CASSPTSGMQETQYF	TGTGCTAGCAGTCCGACTAGCGGTATGCAAGAGACCCAGTACTTC
14	TRBV28	.	TRBJ2-7	.	CASASPGQSYEQYF	TGTGCCAGCGCCTCACCCGGACAGTCCTACGAGCAGTACTTC
16	TRBV28	.	TRBJ1-1	TRBD1	CASSEIAGTANTEAFF	TGTGCCAGCAGTGAAATTGCCGGGACAGCCAACACTGAAGCTTTCTTT
14	TRBV15	.	TRBJ2-5	TRBD1	CATSRQGNGETQYF	TGTGCCACCAGTAGACAGGGGAATGGGGAGACCCAGTACTTC
12	TRBV28	.	TRBJ1-1	.	CASSLRAGEAFF	TGTGCCAGCAGTTTGAGGGCGGGAGAAGCTTTCTTT
14	TRBV19	.	TRBJ2-5	.	CASSKSSTQETQYF	TGTGCCAGTAGTAAATCTAGCACCCAAGAGACCCAGTACTTC
16	TRBV7-2	.	TRBJ2-7	.	CASSEQAAVPPNEQYF	TGTGCCAGCAGCGAACAAGCGGCAGTTCCGCCAAACGAGCAGTACTTC
16	TRBV5-1	.	TRBJ2-1	TRBD2	CASSLGAGGPDNEQFF	TGCGCCAGCAGCTTGGGAGCGGGAGGGCCAGACAATGAGCAGTTCTTC